This TCR beta chain was documented in a study of blood T cell repertoires in COVID-19. Germline V gene lookup returns CDR1 SGHRS and CDR2 YFSETQ. Trimming left V 8 bases short and J 4 bases short, with 15 bases between. The CDR3 is made up of 14 amino acids. Clones were sequenced by immunoSEQ multiplex PCR, and TCRdb holds only the in-frame ones, with some missing. The data contain 17,000 or so clones, about 81% of them singletons. This receptor was obtained from a man aged 40-49 years with active or convalescent COVID-19. The chain is built from TRBV5-1 and TRBJ1-4; the D gene is possibly TRBD1 (5 bases). The sequenced sample was peripheral blood. In nucleotides, the CDR3 is TGCGCCAGTCGCCCAGGGTGGGTTAATGAAAAACTGTTTTTT. Its protein product is CASRPGWVNEKLFF.